A selection of T cell receptor beta chains follows, all from one sample in a study of shared clonotypes between healthy human individuals. TCRdb's copy holds only in-frame clones and misses some; the assay was immunoSEQ multiplex PCR. Of roughly 2.2 million clones in the sample, about 90% were seen once. The sequenced sample was naive CD4+ T cells from PBMCs. These receptors all come from a man aged 18 to 30 in good health. Some clones in this sample may be carry-over from other donors' samples. CDR3s include the opening cysteine and the closing phenylalanine or tryptophan. Fields, in order: J gene, clone size, V gene, D gene, CDR3 protein, CDR3 DNA. The D gene is left open where the match is weak. Clone size is not always given. Where it is, it says once, few, many or a class for expanded clones.

TRBJ1-4,.,TRBV18,TRBD1,CASSPGTGATLGEKLFF,TGTGCCAGCTCACCCGGGACAGGGGCTACCTTGGGTGAAAAACTGTTTTTT
TRBJ2-5,.,TRBV27,TRBD1,CASSLSLRGQETQYF,TGTGCCAGCAGTTTATCGCTCAGGGGGCAAGAGACCCAGTACTTC
TRBJ2-7,.,TRBV9,.,CASSVAALASYEQYF,TGTGCCAGCAGCGTAGCGGCACTAGCATCCTACGAGCAGTACTTC
TRBJ1-2,.,TRBV5-4,.,CASAGVGVGYTF,TGTGCCAGCGCCGGGGTGGGGGTCGGCTACACCTTC
TRBJ2-5,.,TRBV28,.,CASSQNIQAAGTQYF,TGTGCCAGCAGTCAAAATATCCAGGCCGCGGGGACCCAGTACTTC
TRBJ1-2,.,TRBV28,.,CASSSPIGPRGGGNYGYTF,TGTGCCAGCAGTTCCCCGATTGGACCCCGAGGTGGGGGTAACTATGGCTACACCTTC
TRBJ2-5,.,TRBV5-1,.,CASSFGGQETQYF,TGCGCCAGCAGCTTCGGCGGCCAAGAGACCCAGTACTTC
TRBJ2-2,.,TRBV9,.,CASSAVGGVPGAGELFF,TGTGCCAGCAGCGCAGTTGGCGGCGTCCCCGGGGCCGGGGAGCTGTTTTTT
TRBJ1-4,.,TRBV4-2,TRBD1,CASSQQTGKNEKLFF,TGTGCCAGCAGCCAACAGACAGGGAAGAATGAAAAACTGTTTTTT
TRBJ2-4,once,TRBV28,.,CATTGSSPIKNIQYF,TGTGCCACCACCGGTAGCAGCCCGATTAAAAACATTCAGTACTTC
TRBJ1-4,once,TRBV25-1,.,CASSGPMGTDNEKLFF,TGTGCCAGCAGTGGCCCAATGGGGACGGATAATGAAAAACTGTTTTTT
TRBJ1-2,.,TRBV4-3,TRBD1,CASSQERGRRNGYTF,TGCGCCAGCAGCCAAGAGAGGGGGCGAAGGAATGGCTACACCTTC
TRBJ2-3,.,TRBV5-1,.,CASSSPDSTDTQYF,TGCGCCAGCAGCTCCCCGGACAGCACAGATACGCAGTATTTT
TRBJ2-1,.,TRBV7-2,TRBD2,CASSLNVAGGEQFF,TGTGCCAGCAGCTTAAACGTAGCGGGAGGTGAGCAGTTCTTC
TRBJ2-1,.,TRBV27,TRBD2,CASSLPGLAGGKQFF,TGTGCCAGCAGTCTACCCGGACTAGCGGGAGGTAAGCAGTTCTTC
TRBJ2-3,.,TRBV9,.,CASRKGLIRADTQYF,TGTGCCAGCCGAAAGGGACTGATACGTGCAGATACGCAGTATTTT
TRBJ1-4,.,TRBV6-5,TRBD1,CASSYSGQGNEKLFF,TGTGCCAGCAGTTACTCGGGACAGGGAAACGAAAAACTGTTTTTT
TRBJ2-1,.,TRBV6-1,.,CASSANTYNEQFF,TGTGCCAGCAGTGCAAACACCTACAATGAGCAGTTCTTC
TRBJ1-5,.,TRBV6-5,.,CASSLNSNQPQHF,TGTGCCAGCAGCCTAAATAGCAATCAGCCCCAGCATTTT
TRBJ2-3,.,TRBV7-4,TRBD2,CASSWGQLAGVHTQYF,TGTGCCAGCAGCTGGGGGCAACTAGCGGGGGTACATACGCAGTATTTT